Given below is one T cell receptor (beta chain) in context. The data derive from a study of response to subunit inactivated influenza vaccine. Trimming cost V 6 bases and J 3 bases; bases outside gene matches: 12. The V gene's germline CDR1 is SQVTM and CDR2 ANQGSEA. This CDR3 has 17 amino acids. In TCRdb, the RT-PCR reads were re-called with MiXCR into one record per CDR3 protein. The data hold some 550,000 distinct CDR3 sequences, with 20% to 25% observed a single time. The same sample was also studied in work on T cells expressing NK-cell markers. That work states: Libraries used 5'RACE template switching adding universal primer site and UMIs.

The V call is TRBV29-1, the J call TRBJ2-1; 12 nucleotides match TRBD1. The sequence derives from a man aged 45-60 years who received an inactivated influenza vaccine. The sequenced sample was CD4+ T cells sorted from PBMCs, obtained roughly 13 days after vaccination. The CDR3 loop reads CSVTGTGGSSFYNEQFF. The CDR3 DNA is TGCAGCGTCACCGGGACAGGGGGCTCCTCCTTCTACAATGAGCAGTTCTTC.